The next 7 T cell receptor beta chains were all read from a single sample in a study of blood T cell repertoires in COVID-19. TCRdb's table, derived via immunoSEQ multiplex PCR, lists solely in-frame clones and lacks some. The table records under 250,000 clones, over 80% of them present only once. Sequencing used peripheral blood. These receptors came from a woman in her 70s with active or convalescent COVID-19.

The chain employs TRBV2 and TRBJ2-7; 9 bases align to TRBD2. Looked up from germline, CDR1 is SNHLY and CDR2 is FYNNEI. With V trimmed by 6 bases and J by 2 bases, 8 bases remained unmatched. The CDR3 sequence is 15 residues long. The CDR3 coding sequence is TGTGCCAGCAGATCTCGACTAGCGGCCACCTACGAGCAGTACTTC. Protein product: CASRSRLAATYEQYF.

This rearrangement joins TRBV29-1 to TRBJ2-7; no clear D gene. The CDR3 contains 14 residues. Per germline, CDR1 SQVTM and CDR2 ANQGSEA. The V gene lost 4 bases and the J gene lost 3 bases, with 16 bases spanning the gap. Written as DNA, the CDR3 is TGCAGCGTTGTGAGTGGCCCGGGTCGCTACGAGCAGTACTTC. As protein: CSVVSGPGRYEQYF.

The J gene is TRBJ1-2, the V gene TRBV6-5, with 7 positions matching TRBD1. Germline V lookup: CDR1 MNHEY, CDR2 SVGAGI. This CDR3 region has 12 residues. J was trimmed by 7 bases and V by 6 bases; bases with no gene match: 5. CDR3 protein: CASSTDRVGYTF. The CDR3, as DNA: TGTGCCAGCAGCACTGACAGGGTTGGCTACACCTTC.

The V and J genes are TRBV29-1 and TRBJ2-3, with a tentative D call TRBD2 (5 bases). V was pared by 0 bases and J by 0 bases, with 13 bases between. This CDR3 comprises 16 residues. Germline assignment: CDR1 SQVTM and CDR2 ANQGSEA. Written as DNA, the CDR3 is TGCAGCGTTGAAGATCTTGACGGGAAAAGCACAGATACGCAGTATTTT. Translated: CSVEDLDGKSTDTQYF.

This chain uses TRBV5-1 with TRBJ1-1; 10 nucleotides match TRBD1. The junction had 4 bases not matched to a gene; V was cut back by 0 bases and J by 5 bases. The CDR3 totals 15 residues. Germline values: CDR1 SGHRS, CDR2 YFSETQ. DNA of the CDR3: TGCGCCAGCAGCTTGGGGACAGGGGGTACGACTGAAGCTTTCTTT. It yields the protein CASSLGTGGTTEAFF.

The chain employs TRBV13 and TRBJ2-2; TRBD1 matches at 9 bases. The V segment lost 5 bases and the J segment 2 bases; nucleotides outside the gene matches: 18. This CDR3 contains 20 residues. CDR1 PRHDT and CDR2 FYEKMQ come from the germline V gene (reference sequence). This CDR3 reads CASSPNQHRGRGLNTGELFF. CDR3 nucleotide sequence: TGTGCCAGCAGCCCGAACCAACACAGGGGGCGCGGGTTAAACACCGGGGAGCTGTTTTTT.

V is TRBV5-4 and J is TRBJ2-1, with 10 positions matching TRBD1. Germline trimming cut 4 bases from V and 6 bases from J; bases unmatched to any gene: 13. This CDR3 spans 17 amino acids. Germline V lookup: CDR1 SGHNT, CDR2 YYREEE (reference sequence). CDR3 residues: CASSRLGGTGVVNEQFF. CDR3 in DNA: TGTGCCAGCAGCAGGCTTGGAGGGACAGGGGTTGTCAATGAGCAGTTCTTC.